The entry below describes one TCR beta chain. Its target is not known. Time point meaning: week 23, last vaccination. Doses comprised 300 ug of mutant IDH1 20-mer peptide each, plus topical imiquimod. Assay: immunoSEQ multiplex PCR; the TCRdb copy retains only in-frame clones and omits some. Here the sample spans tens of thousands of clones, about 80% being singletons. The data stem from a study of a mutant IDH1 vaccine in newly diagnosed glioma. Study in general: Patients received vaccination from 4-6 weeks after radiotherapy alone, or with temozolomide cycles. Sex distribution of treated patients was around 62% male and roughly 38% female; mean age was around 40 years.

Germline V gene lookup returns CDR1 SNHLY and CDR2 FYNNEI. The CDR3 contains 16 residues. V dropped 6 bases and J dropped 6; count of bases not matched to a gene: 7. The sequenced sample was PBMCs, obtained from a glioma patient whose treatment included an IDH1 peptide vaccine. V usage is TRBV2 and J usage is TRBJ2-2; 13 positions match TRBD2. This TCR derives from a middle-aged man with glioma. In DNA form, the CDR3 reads TGTGCCAGCAGCGGCGGACTAGCGGGGGCGGCCGGGGAGCTGTTTTTT. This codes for CASSGGLAGAAGELFF.